This T cell receptor (beta chain) is from a study of shared clonotypes between healthy human individuals (dated by TCRdb to about 2020). Regarding the complete study: Three men and two women, aged 18 to 49 years, made up the cohort. For each donor, CD4 naive and CD4 memory were each run on three plates, CD8 naive on two plates, and CD8 memory on one plate. Blood TCR repertoires of a handful of healthy adults were deeply sequenced to estimate repertoire size and the extent of clonotype sharing between individuals. Different laboratories and diverse techniques were used to prepare libraries and sequence TCR repertoires, to increase sequencing depth and limit assay-specific biases. Leukapheresis yielded between about 0.85 and 10 billion PBMCs per donor.

CD8 naive samples were CD45RO-negative cells positively selected for CCR7, giving a CD45RA+CCR7+ population that excluded TemRA cells. The donors were healthy, HIV-negative adults with no recently reported acute infections or vaccinations. Every donor was a Caucasian adult residing in Nashville, Tennessee, USA. After blood collection by leukapheresis, PBMCs were isolated using Ficoll-Histopaque density gradient centrifugation and then cryopreserved in the vapor phase of liquid nitrogen. Analytical flow cytometry was used to check the purity and quantity of every magnetically sorted T cell population. Each sorted fraction had its genomic DNA isolated and then quantified by UV absorbance on a Nanodrop 2000c. Study-wide findings and limitations: Sharing across four donors was observed for 5% to 6.5% of naive CD4, 3.5% of naive CD8, 2% to 2.5% of memory CD4, and less than 0.45% of memory CD8 clonotypes. The small number of donors limited the genetic and exposure-history diversity represented. Higher generation probabilities were observed for clonotypes shared by all four sorted-subset donors than for non-shared clonotypes. Naive subsets generally had larger estimated clonotype richness than memory subsets. Based on pairwise subsampling, the degree of clonotype sharing among donors was expected to be affected by sequencing depth. Rarefaction of sorted-subset datasets indicated incomplete sequencing despite the large sequencing depth. Sampling was limited to blood, and TCR repertoires in tissue likely differ from TCR repertoires in blood.

The CDR3 spans 13 residues, from the cysteine through the phenylalanine. Here the CDR3 DNA is all that survives: 39 bases in frame from base 1. For CDR1 and CDR2, the germline V gene (reference sequence) lists PRHDT and FYEKMQ. V drops 8 bases and J drops 3 bases, leaving 13 bases in between. Comments on this clone: No cognate antigen has been identified for it. There are no base qualities to consult, and no much larger clone falls within one base.

Using the deep immunoSEQ assay, TCR CDR3 regions were amplified from genomic DNA by multiplex PCR. Extracted genomic DNA from each cell subset was distributed evenly across all wells of several immunoSEQ 96-well plates, and each plate was treated as a replicate. For sorted subsets, each replicate PCR was loaded with roughly 0.2 ug genomic DNA, equivalent to some 27,000 T cell genomes. The purified libraries were quantified using a Qubit 3.0 fluorometer, sized with a Bioanalyzer 2100, and then quantified again using the KAPA Library Quantification kit. A separate single-read 150-cycle Illumina NextSeq 550 flow cell was used to sequence each immunoSEQ 96-well plate. In the paper's pipeline: The immunoSEQ output contained only junctional sequences without quality scores, so filtering could not match that applied to full-length reads. To assign V/J genes and CDR3, sequences were annotated against IMGT germline references using PyIR, a Python wrapper for IgBLAST v1.9. Reads with weak V/J assignments (E-value above 1e-6), missing CDR3, stop codons, out-of-frame junctions, or ambiguous translated residues were removed. V3J clonotypes were defined as sequences sharing the same inferred V gene, J gene, and CDR3 amino acid sequence. The percentage overlap between two repertoires was calculated by dividing the number of shared unique clonotypes by the size of the smaller repertoire. Repertoire richness was assessed with RTK rarefaction, the Chao1 estimator, and Recon v2.1 estimates of unobserved clonotypes. Generation probabilities were computed with OLGA for all TCRbeta clonotypes obtained by the gDNA method from a few donors. This immuneACCESS table, as held by TCRdb, lists in-frame sequences with V and J called but not all clones. Of the missing ones, under half trace to an unresolved V gene in checked studies; the others have no known cause. V, J and clone size are taken as reported in that table, and D and trimming were inferred from the DNA itself. The sample table holds 1.5 million to 2.5 million clones, of which about 95% were seen once. More than 0.9% of the sample is taken by the ten largest.

This clonotype originated in a young man in good health. The chain is assembled from TRBV13 and TRBJ1-1, with no reliable assignment of the D segment. Sequencing was carried out using naive CD8+ T cells sorted from blood. According to the study, the label for this sample's cell subset or site signals: CD45RA+CCR7+. The nucleotide sequence reads as follows: TGTGCCAGCGAACATATAAGGGACACTGAAGCTTTCTTT. Its amino acids are CASEHIRDTEAFF.